These 15 T cell receptor beta chains originate from one sample sequenced in a study of cytomegalovirus exposure and HLA in healthy donors. The repertoire was sequenced with immunoSEQ multiplex PCR; TCRdb's copy has only in-frame clones and lacks some. In the table there are over 150,000 clones, 70% to 90% of which are singletons. The specimen sequenced was PBMCs. These receptors came from a man between 18 and 35 years old in good health and CMV-seropositive.

This clone was detected ten times or more. The gene calls are TRBV7-2 and TRBJ2-3, with 15 nucleotides matching TRBD2. Germline loops: CDR1 SGHTA, CDR2 FQGNSA. This CDR3 contains 16 residues. V was pared by 2 bases and J by 11 bases, with 8 bases of the junction left unmatched. CDR3 region: CASSLTPGLAGGQQYF. The DNA for the CDR3 is TGTGCCAGCAGCTTAACTCCGGGACTAGCGGGAGGACAGCAGTATTTT. Together with reference TRBV7-2 and TRBJ2-3, the CDR3 gives the full variable domain: GAGVSQSPSNKVTEKGKDVELRCDPISGHTALYWYRQSLGQGLEFLIYFQGNSAPDKSGLPSDRFSAERTGGSVSTLTIQRTQQEDSAVYLCASSLTPGLAGGQQYFGPGTRLTVL.

This chain connects TRBV6-1 to TRBJ1-2; TRBD1 is a possible D gene (5 bases). This CDR3 is 14 amino acids long. Germline V gene lookup returns CDR1 MNHNS and CDR2 SASEGT. The V end was cut by 3 bases, the J end by 4 bases, with 12 bases between. CDR3 amino acids: CASSDQGGAYGYTF. CDR3 DNA: TGTGCCAGCAGTGATCAGGGAGGGGCCTATGGCTACACCTTC.

The rearrangement joins TRBV9 to TRBJ2-2, with TRBD2 matching over 10 bases. The length of the CDR3 is 17 residues. CDR1 is SGDLS and CDR2 is YYNGEE in the germline V gene. Trimming cost V 0 bases and J 7 bases; bases outside gene matches: 9. This chain's CDR3 is CASSVASSSGRSGELFF. CDR3 nucleotide sequence: TGTGCCAGCAGCGTAGCCTCGTCTAGCGGGAGAAGCGGGGAGCTGTTTTTT.

This chain links TRBV5-6 with TRBJ1-1, with unresolved D. The CDR3 spans 13 residues. The ends were cut back, 4 bases at V and 5 bases at J, with 12 bases in the middle. Germline-derived CDR1 and CDR2 are SGHDT and YYEEEE. The CDR3 DNA reads TGTGCCAGCAGCCCGAGAATTATAACTGAAGCTTTCTTT. This encodes CASSPRIITEAFF.

The chain combines TRBV7-9 with TRBJ2-3; 8 positions match TRBD1. The CDR3 spans 14 residues. Germline lookup yields CDR1 SEHNR and CDR2 FQNEAQ (reference sequence). The V segment lost 2 bases and the J segment 9 bases; nucleotides outside the gene matches: 7. CDR3 nucleotide sequence: TGTGCCAGCAGCTTATCCACGGACAGGGCGACGCAGTATTTT. Translating it yields CASSLSTDRATQYF.

V usage is TRBV6-5 and J usage is TRBJ1-5, with 10 bases fitting TRBD1. CDR1 is MNHEY, CDR2 SVGAGI, per germline. The CDR3 has 15 residues. V dropped 5 bases and J dropped 3; count of bases not matched to a gene: 4. The CDR3 is CASSRTGGLNQPQHF. CDR3 DNA: TGTGCCAGCAGTCGGACAGGGGGACTCAATCAGCCCCAGCATTTT.

The gene calls are TRBV18 and TRBJ1-2, with D possibly TRBD1 on 5 matching bases. V was shortened by 2 bases and J by 6 bases, with 19 bases between the two germline ends. There are 16 residues in the CDR3. From germline, CDR1 is KGHSH and CDR2 LQKENI. The CDR3 DNA reads TGTGCCAGCTCACCAAGTCGTCAGGGCGGTGAAAATGGCTACACCTTC. It codes for CASSPSRQGGENGYTF.

The table lists this clone with a count of one. The chain links TRBV6-5 to TRBJ1-4; D is uncertain. CDR1 and CDR2 from the germline V gene are MNHEY and SVGAGI. V gave up 2 bases and J gave up 8 bases, with 12 bases separating them. The CDR3 extends over 14 amino acids. The CDR3 DNA reads TGTGCCAGCAGTTACCCCAGACTCCCGGAAAAACTGTTTTTT. This codes for CASSYPRLPEKLFF.

This chain connects TRBV6-5 to TRBJ2-7; TRBD1 matches 8 bases. V was pared by 0 bases and J by 3 bases, with 7 bases of the junction left unmatched. The CDR3 length is 16 residues. Germline V lookup: CDR1 MNHEY, CDR2 SVGAGI. Here the CDR3 reads CASSYSLGQGNYEQYF. Written as DNA, the CDR3 is TGTGCCAGCAGTTACTCGTTAGGACAGGGCAACTACGAGCAGTACTTC.

The chain recombines TRBV4-1 with TRBJ2-7; 7 bases are shared with TRBD2. V gave up 3 bases and J gave up 4 bases; unmatched junction bases: 9. The CDR3 loop spans 15 amino acids. CDR1 is MGHRA and CDR2 is YSYEKL in the germline V gene. The CDR3 region is CASSQIIGGSYEQYF. Written as DNA, the CDR3 is TGCGCCAGCAGCCAGATAATAGGCGGGAGTTACGAGCAGTACTTC.

The gene calls are TRBV6-5 and TRBJ1-5, with TRBD1 identical over 7 bases. Germline V gives CDR1 MNHEY, CDR2 SVGAGI. The CDR3 consists of 14 residues. The junction had 5 bases not matched to a gene; V was cut back by 4 bases and J by 5 bases. The CDR3 here is CASSWTGVDQPQHF. As DNA, the CDR3 is TGTGCCAGCAGTTGGACAGGTGTCGATCAGCCCCAGCATTTT.

V and J are TRBV20-1 and TRBJ1-1; D unresolved. The CDR3 is 11 residues long. The germline gives CDR1 DFQATT, CDR2 SNEGSKA (reference sequence). Trimming stripped 3 bases from V and 8 bases from J, with 10 bases between. CDR3 region: CSARTTPEAFF. CDR3 DNA: TGCAGTGCTAGGACAACGCCCGAAGCTTTCTTT.

The chain carries TRBV10-1 and TRBJ1-2; D unresolved. The CDR3 is made up of 18 amino acids. The V gene lost 1 base and the J gene lost 0 bases, with 18 bases spanning the gap. CDR1 is WNHNN and CDR2 is SYGVQD in the germline V gene (reference sequence). Here the CDR3 reads CASSEYFGIVRSNYGYTF. The CDR3 DNA is TGCGCCAGCAGTGAGTATTTCGGAATAGTCAGGTCTAACTATGGCTACACCTTC.

This clone has a single count. The chain uses TRBV6-5 and TRBJ2-2, with D perhaps matching TRBD1 (7 bases). Trimming pared 2 bases from V and 5 bases from J, leaving 12 bases between. This CDR3 comprises 15 residues. CDR1 is MNHEY and CDR2 is SVGAGI in the germline V gene. As DNA, the CDR3 is TGTGCCAGCAGTTACGGAGGGGGCAGAACCGGGGAGCTGTTTTTT. Encoded protein: CASSYGGGRTGELFF.

The chain combines TRBV6-5 with TRBJ1-1, with D possibly TRBD1 on 5 matching bases. Germline loops: CDR1 MNHEY, CDR2 SVGAGI. CDR3 length: 13 residues. Deletions cut 7 bases from V and 5 bases from J, with 14 bases between. CDR3 DNA sequence: TGTGCCAGCACCGGGGGAAGGGTGACTGAAGCTTTCTTT. Its protein is CASTGGRVTEAFF.